The 27 T cell receptor beta chains below were found in one sample sequenced in a study of radiation and T cells in renal cell carcinoma. Produced via immunoSEQ multiplex PCR; TCRdb's table is partial and in-frame only. The top ten hold 27% of the sample, which has some 43,000 clones, over 80% seen once. Time point of the sample: blood 4 weeks post-SBRT, at nephrectomy. Treatment of the sample: 15 Gy SBRT to primary tumor, nephrectomy 4 weeks later. This specimen was blood, taken from a patient whose treatment included radiotherapy and nephrectomy. These receptor sequences come from a woman in her sixties or seventies with renal cell carcinoma.

J is TRBJ1-4 and V is TRBV18, with D perhaps matching TRBD1 (5 bases). Germline V lookup: CDR1 KGHSH, CDR2 LQKENI. The V and J ends lost 2 bases and 8 bases respectively, with 18 bases between them. This CDR3 region has 16 residues. CDR3 sequence: CASSPASVVRGEKLFF. The CDR3, as DNA: TGTGCCAGCTCACCAGCTTCAGTTGTGAGGGGCGAAAAACTGTTTTTT.

CDR3 sequence: CASSYSGGADTQYF. The DNA of the CDR3 is TGTGCCAGCAGTTACTCCGGGGGGGCCGATACGCAGTATTTT. The V and J genes are TRBV6-6 and TRBJ2-3, with TRBD2 matching over 8 bases. Germline assignment: CDR1 MNHNY and CDR2 SVGAGI (reference sequence). The V and J ends lost 0 bases and 6 bases, in that order; junction bases with no gene match: 2. This CDR3 has 14 amino acids.

This rearrangement joins TRBV30 to TRBJ2-6; 10 positions match TRBD1. The germline V gene encodes CDR1 GTSNPN and CDR2 SVGIG (reference sequence). The CDR3 runs to 20 residues. Trimming removed 2 bases from V and 0 bases from J; junction bases left unmatched: 13. The CDR3 loop reads CAWSSSGTGANPSGANVLTF. In DNA, the CDR3 is TGTGCCTGGAGTTCCTCTGGGACAGGGGCCAACCCCTCTGGGGCCAACGTCCTGACTTTC. The whole variable domain, filled in from reference TRBV30 and TRBJ2-6, reads SQTIHQWPATLVQPVGSPLSLECTVEGTSNPNLYWYRQAAGRGLQLLFYSVGIGQISSEVPQNLSASRPQDRQFILSSKKLLLSDSGFYLCAWSSSGTGANPSGANVLTFGAGSRLTVL.

The chain links TRBV7-9 to TRBJ1-2; D perhaps matches TRBD1 (6 bases). V lost 5 bases and J 6 bases, leaving 16 bases between the germline ends. CDR1 SEHNR and CDR2 FQNEAQ come from the germline V gene (reference sequence). This CDR3 has 14 amino acids. The CDR3 DNA reads TGTGCCAGCAGCCCCTCAGGGGAATGGGATGGCTACACCTTC. Translated, it gives CASSPSGEWDGYTF.

This chain joins TRBV9 and TRBJ2-5; a weak D match, TRBD2 (6 bases). Germline V gives CDR1 SGDLS, CDR2 YYNGEE. The CDR3 contains 15 residues. Trimming shortened V by 0 bases and J by 4 bases, and 13 bases separated the two germline ends. In nucleotides, the CDR3 is TGTGCCAGCAGCGTAGGCGTTGCGGAGGGAGAGACCCAGTACTTC. Its protein product is CASSVGVAEGETQYF. Together with reference TRBV9 and TRBJ2-5, the CDR3 gives the full variable domain: DSGVTQTPKHLITATGQRVTLRCSPRSGDLSVYWYQQSLDQGLQFLIQYYNGEERAKGNILERFSAQQFPDLHSELNLSSLELGDSALYFCASSVGVAEGETQYFGPGTRLLVL.

CDR3 coding DNA: TGTGCCAGCGGTCCCTCAGGGTGGGAGTTTTCAGATACGCAGTATTTT. Translated, it gives CASGPSGWEFSDTQYF. The rearrangement joins TRBV7-8 to TRBJ2-3; D is tentatively TRBD1 or TRBD2 (5 bases each). The CDR3 sequence is 16 residues long. Trimming left V 8 bases short and J 4 bases short, with 22 bases between. Germline CDR1 reads SGHVS; CDR2 reads FQNEAQ.

This chain links TRBV5-4 with TRBJ1-5; D ambiguous. Per germline, CDR1 SGHNT and CDR2 YYREEE (reference sequence). There are 15 residues in the CDR3. With 0 bases removed from V and 1 base from J, the gap between germline ends came to 8 bases. CDR3 sequence reads: CASSLAGDSNQPQHF. CDR3 DNA: TGTGCCAGCAGCTTGGCGGGAGACAGCAATCAGCCCCAGCATTTT.

V and J are TRBV4-2 and TRBJ2-1, with D perhaps matching TRBD2 (5 bases). The CDR3 sequence is 15 residues long. Looked up from germline, CDR1 is LGHNA and CDR2 is YNFKEQ. The V and J ends lost 6 bases and 0 bases respectively, with 12 bases between them. The CDR3 loop reads CASRGGVSSYNEQFF. CDR3 sequence (DNA): TGTGCCAGCAGAGGAGGTGTAAGCTCCTACAATGAGCAGTTCTTC.

The CDR3 protein is CSVKTGDVNTEAFF. The CDR3 DNA follows: TGCAGCGTTAAAACAGGGGATGTGAACACTGAAGCTTTCTTT. The chain recombines TRBV29-1 with TRBJ1-1; 7 bases fit TRBD1. Looked up from germline, CDR1 is SQVTM and CDR2 is ANQGSEA. The CDR3 totals 14 residues. V shed 5 bases and J 0 bases; nucleotides not matched to a gene: 6.

The genes are TRBV6-6 and TRBJ2-4; D remains ambiguous. Deletions cut 6 bases from V and 1 base from J, with 13 bases between. CDR1 MNHNY and CDR2 SVGAGI come from the germline V gene (reference sequence). The CDR3 is 15 residues long. CDR3 residues: CASSGGSSAKNIQYF. The CDR3 DNA is TGTGCCAGCAGCGGCGGCTCGTCGGCCAAAAACATTCAGTACTTC.

The chain links TRBV5-6 to TRBJ2-5; TRBD1 is a possible D gene (5 bases). The length of the CDR3 is 16 residues. CDR1 is SGHDT, CDR2 YYEEEE, per germline. With 0 bases removed from V and 3 bases from J, the gap between germline ends came to 15 bases. The CDR3 DNA follows: TGTGCCAGCAGCTTGGAGGTGGCAGGGTTAGAAGAGACCCAGTACTTC. This sequence encodes CASSLEVAGLEETQYF.

The J gene is TRBJ1-5, the V gene TRBV2; TRBD1 is a possible D gene (5 bases). The CDR3 loop spans 13 amino acids. Germline V gene lookup returns CDR1 SNHLY and CDR2 FYNNEI. V was clipped by 6 bases and J by 5 bases, with 11 bases between them. The CDR3 DNA follows: TGTGCCAGCAGGGGGACGGGAGATCAGCCCCAGCATTTT. This gives the protein CASRGTGDQPQHF.

This clone was detected only a few times. The chain employs TRBV7-9 and TRBJ2-1; 8 positions match TRBD2. This CDR3 has 14 amino acids. V lost 5 bases to trimming and J lost 7 bases; unmatched junction nucleotides: 7. Per the germline V gene, CDR1 is SEHNR and CDR2 is FQNEAQ (reference sequence). CDR3 in DNA: TGTGCCAGCAGCCTGGGACTAGGCCTGAATGAGCAGTTCTTC. Protein sequence: CASSLGLGLNEQFF.

The chain links TRBV5-4 to TRBJ2-7; D possibly corresponds to TRBD2 (6 bases). The CDR3 consists of 15 residues. CDR1 is SGHNT and CDR2 is YYREEE in the germline V gene (reference sequence). V dropped 3 bases and J dropped 6 bases, with 19 bases sitting between them. The CDR3 loop is CASSSLGGRPSEQYF. DNA of the CDR3: TGTGCCAGCAGCTCCCTTGGGGGGAGGCCCTCCGAGCAGTACTTC. Full variable domain (rest looked up from reference TRBV5-4 and TRBJ2-7): ETGVTQSPTHLIKTRGQQVTLRCSSQSGHNTVSWYQQALGQGPQFIFQYYREEENGRGNFPPRFSGLQFPNYSSELNVNALELDDSALYLCASSSLGGRPSEQYFGPGTRLTVT.

This chain links TRBV6-5 with TRBJ2-7; D gene ambiguous. The CDR3 loop spans 14 amino acids. Trimming stripped 4 bases from V and 2 bases from J, with 12 bases between. Germline V gene sequence: CDR1 MNHEY, CDR2 SVGAGI. The CDR3 is CASSSPRATYEQYF. In nucleotides, the CDR3 is TGTGCCAGCAGTTCCCCTCGGGCAACCTACGAGCAGTACTTC.

A single count supports this clone. CDR3 in amino acids: CASSLGSLAGTYEQYF. In DNA, the CDR3 is TGTGCCAGCAGCTTAGGGTCGCTAGCGGGGACCTACGAGCAGTACTTC. The chain employs TRBV7-8 and TRBJ2-7; TRBD2 matches 9 bases. Looked up from germline, CDR1 is SGHVS and CDR2 is FQNEAQ. V gave up 1 base and J gave up 2 bases; unmatched junction bases: 6. The CDR3 is made up of 16 amino acids.

The rearrangement uses TRBV6-5 and TRBJ1-3; 9 bases are shared with TRBD1. Trimming cost V 6 bases and J 8 bases; bases outside gene matches: 11. The CDR3 covers 15 residues. CDR1 MNHEY and CDR2 SVGAGI come from the germline V gene. This chain's CDR3 is CASSQLGQGRDTIYF. In DNA form, the CDR3 reads TGTGCCAGCAGCCAACTCGGACAGGGGAGGGACACCATATATTTT.

The chain has TRBV18 and TRBJ2-1; 13 bases are a match to TRBD2. This CDR3 is 15 amino acids long. Germline V gene data show CDR1 as KGHSH and CDR2 as LQKENI. V dropped 3 bases and J dropped 6; count of bases not matched to a gene: 2. The DNA of the CDR3 is TGTGCCAGCTCACCCGGACTAGCGGGAGCCAATGAGCAGTTCTTC. Amino acids: CASSPGLAGANEQFF.

The chain recombines TRBV18 with TRBJ1-4; possibly TRBD1 for D (5 bases). V lost 6 bases and J lost 7, with 15 bases in between. There are 14 residues in the CDR3. Per the germline V gene, CDR1 is KGHSH and CDR2 is LQKENI. CDR3 sequence reads: CASSQGDEVEKLFF. The CDR3 DNA sequence: TGTGCCAGCTCCCAGGGAGATGAGGTTGAAAAACTGTTTTTT.

This chain uses TRBV11-2 with TRBJ2-2; either TRBD1 or TRBD2 may supply D (6 bases each). The germline V gene encodes CDR1 SGHAT and CDR2 FQNNGV. V lost 6 bases and J 6 bases, leaving 17 bases between the germline ends. This CDR3 spans 15 amino acids. The CDR3: CASSSIRGRPGELFF. The CDR3 DNA follows: TGTGCCAGCAGTTCTATCCGGGGGCGACCCGGGGAGCTGTTTTTT.

This chain links TRBV7-2 with TRBJ2-5; D assignment may be TRBD1 or TRBD2 (5 bases each). Per the germline V gene, CDR1 is SGHTA and CDR2 is FQGNSA. This CDR3 is 14 amino acids long. V was pared by 4 bases and J by 5 bases, with 14 bases between. The CDR3 region has the DNA TGTGCCAGCAGCTACACAAAATGGGGGGAGACCCAGTACTTC. It specifies CASSYTKWGETQYF.

The chain employs TRBV27 and TRBJ1-3; D is uncertain. This CDR3 region has 14 residues. Germline-derived CDR1 and CDR2 are MNHEY and SMNVEV (reference sequence). Trimming cost V 4 bases and J 4 bases, with 11 bases left between them. CDR3 amino acids: CASSYARSGNTIYF. The CDR3 nucleotides are TGTGCCAGCAGTTATGCCAGATCGGGAAACACCATATATTTT.

The rearrangement joins TRBV6-5 to TRBJ2-2; weak D call: TRBD2 (5 bases). This CDR3 region has 16 residues. Per germline, CDR1 MNHEY and CDR2 SVGAGI. V was cut by 4 bases and J by 3 bases, with 15 bases left in between. CDR3 region: CASSSREGRHTGELFF. The CDR3 DNA reads as TGTGCCAGCAGTTCCCGGGAAGGTCGGCACACCGGGGAGCTGTTTTTT.

J is TRBJ2-1 and V is TRBV4-3, with D perhaps matching TRBD1 (6 bases). The germline V gene encodes CDR1 LGHNA and CDR2 YSLEER. This CDR3 contains 14 residues. The germline V and J ends were trimmed by 6 bases and 6 bases, with 15 bases remaining between them. CDR3 nucleotide sequence: TGCGCCAGCAGTGGGGCAGGGGTTGGCAATGAGCAGTTCTTC. Translated, it gives CASSGAGVGNEQFF.

The V call is TRBV5-1, the J call TRBJ2-2; D remains ambiguous. V lost 4 bases to trimming and J lost 5 bases, with 3 bases between them. The CDR3 loop spans 11 amino acids. Per the germline V gene, CDR1 is SGHRS and CDR2 is YFSETQ. The CDR3 sequence is CASSRTGELFF. The CDR3, as DNA: TGCGCCAGCAGCAGGACCGGGGAGCTGTTTTTT. The whole variable domain, filled in from reference TRBV5-1 and TRBJ2-2, reads KAGVTQTPRYLIKTRGQQVTLSCSPISGHRSVSWYQQTPGQGLQFLFEYFSETQRNKGNFPGRFSGRQFSNSRSEMNVSTLELGDSALYLCASSRTGELFFGEGSRLTVL.

About this clone: With a far larger clone one base away, a read error is the likely cause. This sequence joins TRBV5-1 and TRBJ2-3; D remains ambiguous. The CDR3 is 16 amino acids. The V gene lost 4 bases and the J gene lost 1 base, with 16 bases spanning the gap. CDR1 is SGHRS, CDR2 YFSETQ, per germline. The CDR3 nucleotides read TGCGCCAGCAGCCTGCGTCTCTCCTACCGCACAGATACGCAGTATTTT. Protein: CASSLRLSYRTDTQYF.

The chain carries TRBV5-4 and TRBJ2-1; 7 bases are a match to TRBD2. The CDR3 is 12 amino acids. With V trimmed by 2 bases and J by 10 bases, 3 bases remained unmatched. The germline gives CDR1 SGHNT, CDR2 YYREEE (reference sequence). In nucleotides, the CDR3 is TGTGCCAGCAGCTTCGGGGGAGGGGAGCAGTTCTTC. Protein: CASSFGGGEQFF.